Below, one T cell receptor beta chain is given with its context. Single viable CD3+CD4+CD8-CD45RO+ cells were sorted as the memory CD4+ T cells. The entry originates in a study of memory CD4+ T cells and cytomegalovirus serostatus. This CDR3 contains 14 residues. Trimming shortened V by 0 bases and J by 3 bases, and 9 bases separated the two germline ends. Germline V gives CDR1 SGHNT, CDR2 YYREEE (reference sequence). Method: immunoSEQ multiplex PCR; TCRdb's copy keeps in-frame clones and lacks some. The sample contains approximately 41,000 clones, 76% of which appear only once. This receptor was taken from an adult in good health and CMV-seronegative. The sample comprised memory CD4+ T cells from blood. The chain links TRBV5-4 to TRBJ1-1; no definite D call. CDR3 region: CASSLESQDTEAFF. The CDR3 coding sequence is TGTGCCAGCAGCTTGGAGTCCCAGGACACTGAAGCTTTCTTT.